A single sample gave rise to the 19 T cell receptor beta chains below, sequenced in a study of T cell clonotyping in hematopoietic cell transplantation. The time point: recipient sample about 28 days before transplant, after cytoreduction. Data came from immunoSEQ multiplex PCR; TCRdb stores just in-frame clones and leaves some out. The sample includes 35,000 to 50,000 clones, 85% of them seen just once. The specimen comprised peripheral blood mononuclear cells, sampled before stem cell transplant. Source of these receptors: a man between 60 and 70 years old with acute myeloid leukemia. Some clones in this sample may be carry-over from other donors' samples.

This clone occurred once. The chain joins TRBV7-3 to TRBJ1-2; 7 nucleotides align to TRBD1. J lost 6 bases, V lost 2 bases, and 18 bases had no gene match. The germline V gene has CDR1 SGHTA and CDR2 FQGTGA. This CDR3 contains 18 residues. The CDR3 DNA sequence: TGTGCCAGCAGCTTATCCAAGAGACAGGGAGGAGCCATGGATGGCTACACCTTC. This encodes CASSLSKRQGGAMDGYTF.

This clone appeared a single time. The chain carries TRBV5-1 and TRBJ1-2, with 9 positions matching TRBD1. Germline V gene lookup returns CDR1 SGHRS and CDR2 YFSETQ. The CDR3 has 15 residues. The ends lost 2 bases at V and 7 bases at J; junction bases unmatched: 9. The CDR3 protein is CASSLQGADNFGYTF. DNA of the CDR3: TGCGCCAGCAGCTTACAGGGGGCGGATAATTTTGGCTACACCTTC.

CDR3 protein: CASSKAGTGGNQPQHF. CDR3 in DNA: TGTGCCAGCAGCAAAGCCGGGACAGGGGGCAATCAGCCCCAGCATTTT. The genes are TRBV5-8 and TRBJ1-5, with 10 bases that match TRBD1. The junction had 6 bases not matched to a gene; V was cut back by 4 bases and J by 2 bases. This CDR3 region has 16 residues. Germline CDR1 reads SGHTS; CDR2 reads YDEGEE.

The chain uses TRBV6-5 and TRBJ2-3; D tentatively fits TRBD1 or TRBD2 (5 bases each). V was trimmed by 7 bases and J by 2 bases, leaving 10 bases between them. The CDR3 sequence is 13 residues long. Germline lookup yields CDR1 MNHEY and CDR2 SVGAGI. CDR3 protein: CASTRDATDTQYF. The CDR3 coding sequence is TGTGCCAGCACCCGGGACGCCACAGATACGCAGTATTTT.

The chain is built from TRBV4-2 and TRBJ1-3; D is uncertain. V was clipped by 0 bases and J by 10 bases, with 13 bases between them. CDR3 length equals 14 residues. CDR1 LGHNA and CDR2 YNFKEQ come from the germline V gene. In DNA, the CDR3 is TGTGCCAGCAGCCAAGATCGGCAGGCTCATACCATATATTTT. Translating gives CASSQDRQAHTIYF.

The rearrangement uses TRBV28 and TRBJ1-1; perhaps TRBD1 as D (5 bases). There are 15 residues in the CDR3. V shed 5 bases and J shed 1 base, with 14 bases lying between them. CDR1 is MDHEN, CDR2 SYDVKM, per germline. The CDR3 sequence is CASSPPGGANTEAFF. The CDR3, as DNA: TGTGCCAGCAGTCCCCCCGGGGGAGCGAACACTGAAGCTTTCTTT.

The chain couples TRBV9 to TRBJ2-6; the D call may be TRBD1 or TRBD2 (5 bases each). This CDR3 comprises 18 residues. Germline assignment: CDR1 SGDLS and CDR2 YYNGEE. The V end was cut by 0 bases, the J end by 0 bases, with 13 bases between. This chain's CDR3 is CASSVGGEGSSGANVLTF. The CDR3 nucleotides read TGTGCCAGCAGCGTAGGAGGGGAAGGGAGCTCTGGGGCCAACGTCCTGACTTTC.

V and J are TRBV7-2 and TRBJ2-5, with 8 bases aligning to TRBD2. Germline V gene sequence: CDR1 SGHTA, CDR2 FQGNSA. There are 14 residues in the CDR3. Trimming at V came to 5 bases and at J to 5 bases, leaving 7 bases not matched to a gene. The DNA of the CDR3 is TGTGCCAGCAGCCCCATAGCGGGGTCGGAGACCCAGTACTTC. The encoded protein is CASSPIAGSETQYF. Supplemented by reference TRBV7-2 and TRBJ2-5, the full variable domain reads GAGVSQSPSNKVTEKGKDVELRCDPISGHTALYWYRQSLGQGLEFLIYFQGNSAPDKSGLPSDRFSAERTGGSVSTLTIQRTQQEDSAVYLCASSPIAGSETQYFGPGTRLLVL.

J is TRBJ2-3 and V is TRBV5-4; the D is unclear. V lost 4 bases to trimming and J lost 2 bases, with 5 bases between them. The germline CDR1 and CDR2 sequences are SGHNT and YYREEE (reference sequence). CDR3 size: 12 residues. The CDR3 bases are TGTGCCAGCAGCCGACTCACAGATACGCAGTATTTT. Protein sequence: CASSRLTDTQYF.

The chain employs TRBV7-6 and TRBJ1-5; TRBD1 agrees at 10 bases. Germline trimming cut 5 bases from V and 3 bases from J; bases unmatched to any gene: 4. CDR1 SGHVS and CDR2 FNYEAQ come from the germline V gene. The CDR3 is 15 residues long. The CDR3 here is CASSTGQGINQPQHF. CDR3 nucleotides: TGTGCCAGCAGCACGGGACAGGGGATCAATCAGCCCCAGCATTTT.

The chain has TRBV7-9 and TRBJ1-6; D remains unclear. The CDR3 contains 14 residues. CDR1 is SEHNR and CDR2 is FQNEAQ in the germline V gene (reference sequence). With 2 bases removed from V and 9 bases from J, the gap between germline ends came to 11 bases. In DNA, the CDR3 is TGTGCCAGCAGCTTAATGGGCCCCTTTTCACCCCTCCACTTT. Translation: CASSLMGPFSPLHF.

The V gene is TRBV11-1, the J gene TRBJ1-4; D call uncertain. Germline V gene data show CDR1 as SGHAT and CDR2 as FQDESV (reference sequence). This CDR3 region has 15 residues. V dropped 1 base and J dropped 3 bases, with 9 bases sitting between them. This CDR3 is CASSLGTAANEKLFF. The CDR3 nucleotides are TGTGCCAGCAGCTTAGGGACCGCCGCTAATGAAAAACTGTTTTTT.

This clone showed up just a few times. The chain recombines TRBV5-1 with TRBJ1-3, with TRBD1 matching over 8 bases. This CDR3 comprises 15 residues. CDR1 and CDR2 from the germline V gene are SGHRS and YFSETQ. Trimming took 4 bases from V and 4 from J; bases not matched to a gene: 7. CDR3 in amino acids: CASSVDRGRGNTIYF. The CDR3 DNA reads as TGCGCCAGCAGCGTCGACAGGGGCCGGGGAAACACCATATATTTT.

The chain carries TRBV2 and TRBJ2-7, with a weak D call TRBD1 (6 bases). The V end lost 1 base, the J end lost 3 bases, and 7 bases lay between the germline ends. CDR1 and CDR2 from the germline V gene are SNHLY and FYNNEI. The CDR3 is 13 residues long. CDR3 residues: CASSEDRVYEQYF. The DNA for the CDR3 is TGTGCCAGCAGTGAAGACAGGGTCTACGAGCAGTACTTC.

Written as DNA, the CDR3 is TGCGCCAGCAGCCAAGATCAGGGAGGAGGGATGGGGGGTGATGAAAAACTGTTTTTT. This encodes CASSQDQGGGMGGDEKLFF. This sequence joins TRBV4-3 and TRBJ1-4; a weak D match, TRBD1 (5 bases). V lost 0 bases and J lost 6, with 23 bases in between. Germline-derived CDR1 and CDR2 are LGHNA and YSLEER. The CDR3 is 19 residues long.

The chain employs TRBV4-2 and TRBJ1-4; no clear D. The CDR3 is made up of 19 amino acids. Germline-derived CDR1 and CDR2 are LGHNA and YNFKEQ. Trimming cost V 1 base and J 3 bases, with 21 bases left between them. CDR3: CASSQGGRGSRRANEKLFF. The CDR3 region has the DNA TGTGCCAGCAGCCAAGGTGGCCGGGGATCGCGGCGGGCTAATGAAAAACTGTTTTTT.

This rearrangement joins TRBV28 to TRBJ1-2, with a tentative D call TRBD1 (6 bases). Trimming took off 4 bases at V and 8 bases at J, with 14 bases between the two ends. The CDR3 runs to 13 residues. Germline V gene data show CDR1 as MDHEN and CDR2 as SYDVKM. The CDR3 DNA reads TGTGCCAGCAGTTCATCAGGGGTGGCCGGCTACACCTTC. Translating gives CASSSSGVAGYTF.

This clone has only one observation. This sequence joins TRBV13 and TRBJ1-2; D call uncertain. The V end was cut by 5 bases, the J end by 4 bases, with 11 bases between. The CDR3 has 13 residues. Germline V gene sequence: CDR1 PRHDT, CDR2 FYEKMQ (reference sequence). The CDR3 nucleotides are TGTGCCAGCAGCCCCTCGGGGAGCTATGGCTACACCTTC. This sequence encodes CASSPSGSYGYTF.

The CDR3 loop is CASSQVSRQTYEQYF. CDR3 DNA sequence: TGCGCCAGCAGCCAAGTGTCCCGACAGACCTACGAGCAGTACTTC. The chain is built from TRBV4-3 and TRBJ2-7, with a tentative D call TRBD1 (5 bases). V dropped 1 base and J dropped 2 bases, with 12 bases sitting between them. The CDR3 runs 15 residues. The V gene's germline CDR1 is LGHNA and CDR2 YSLEER.